These 21 T cell receptor beta chains originate from one sample sequenced in a study of PD-L1 blockade in urothelial cancer. This sample's time point: pretreatment peripheral blood. Generated by immunoSEQ multiplex PCR, the TCRdb table keeps only in-frame clones and is missing some. The table has 90,000 or so clones, roughly 89% seen once. The input for sequencing was PBMCs, taken around atezolizumab (anti-PD-L1) treatment. Receptors were obtained from a man aged 60 to 75 with urothelial cancer.

The V gene is TRBV23-1, the J gene TRBJ2-7, with 8 nucleotides matching TRBD2. TRBV23-1 belongs to the ORF category, with a function that is uncertain. After removal of 0 bases from V and 3 bases from J, the junction contained 16 bases not matched to a gene. The CDR3 is 19 amino acids. CDR3 nucleotide sequence: TGCGCCAGCAGTCAATCGCTGGGGATGGGGCGGGAGGATGGCTACGAGCAGTACTTC. Residues: CASSQSLGMGREDGYEQYF.

V usage is TRBV2 and J usage is TRBJ2-1; TRBD2 matches at 10 bases. From germline, CDR1 is SNHLY and CDR2 FYNNEI. CDR3 size: 14 residues. With 3 bases clipped from V and 8 bases from J, the junction kept 4 bases outside the gene matches. The CDR3 loop reads CASSDSGRGDEQFF. For the CDR3, the DNA is TGTGCCAGCAGTGACAGCGGGAGGGGGGATGAGCAGTTCTTC.

This clone was seen a few times. The chain has TRBV9 and TRBJ1-4, with 7 bases identical to TRBD1. With V trimmed by 4 bases and J by 2 bases, 2 bases remained unmatched. This CDR3 contains 14 residues. The germline V gene encodes CDR1 SGDLS and CDR2 YYNGEE. The CDR3 sequence: CASSPRGTNEKLFF. CDR3 coding DNA: TGTGCCAGCAGCCCCAGGGGGACTAATGAAAAACTGTTTTTT.

The chain is built from TRBV5-1 and TRBJ1-1; D might be TRBD1 (5 bases). CDR3 length equals 16 residues. The germline V and J ends were trimmed by 4 bases and 0 bases, with 16 bases remaining between them. The germline V gene encodes CDR1 SGHRS and CDR2 YFSETQ. CDR3 DNA: TGCGCCAGCAGCCCCCAGGTGGGGGGGGTGAACACTGAAGCTTTCTTT. Its translation: CASSPQVGGVNTEAFF. The complete variable domain, with remaining parts taken from reference TRBV5-1 and TRBJ1-1, reads KAGVTQTPRYLIKTRGQQVTLSCSPISGHRSVSWYQQTPGQGLQFLFEYFSETQRNKGNFPGRFSGRQFSNSRSEMNVSTLELGDSALYLCASSPQVGGVNTEAFFGQGTRLTVV.

The V call is TRBV7-2, the J call TRBJ2-3, with D hard to call. CDR1 is SGHTA, CDR2 FQGNSA, per germline. Trimming took 1 base from V and 12 from J, leaving 11 bases between them. The CDR3 runs to 12 residues. The CDR3: CASSLELGQQYF. CDR3 sequence (DNA): TGTGCCAGCAGCTTAGAGCTTGGTCAACAGTATTTT.

The gene calls are TRBV11-2 and TRBJ1-2; D may be TRBD1 (6 bases). The V gene lost 1 base and the J gene lost 2 bases, with 8 bases spanning the gap. The germline V gene has CDR1 SGHAT and CDR2 FQNNGV. The CDR3 is 14 amino acids. CDR3 loop: CASSLGQANYGYTF. DNA for the CDR3: TGTGCCAGCAGCTTAGGACAGGCCAACTATGGCTACACCTTC. Combining the CDR3 with reference TRBV11-2 and TRBJ1-2 gives the whole variable domain EAGVAQSPRYKIIEKRQSVAFWCNPISGHATLYWYQQILGQGPKLLIQFQNNGVVDDSQLPKDRFSAERLKGVDSTLKIQPAKLEDSAVYLCASSLGQANYGYTFGSGTRLTVV.

Notes on this clone: One end of the junction is discordant with germline, which a read error may explain. The chain carries TRBV2 and TRBJ2-7; 12 bases map to TRBD2. Germline CDR1 reads SNHLY; CDR2 reads FYNNEI. The length of the CDR3 is 15 residues. The CDR3 DNA is TGTGCCAGCAGCGAAGGACTAGCGGGAAGTAACGAGCAGTACTTC. Translation: CASSEGLAGSNEQYF.

This chain joins TRBV21-1 and TRBJ2-1; the DNA was not compared with TRBD2, the D call given in the table. TRBV21-1 is marked as a pseudogene. The CDR3 has 15 residues. The CDR3, as DNA: TGTGCCAGCAGCAACGACCCCGGAGGGACCAATGAGCAGTTCTTC. Encoded protein: CASSNDPGGTNEQFF.

This clone has only a few counts. The rearrangement uses TRBV5-1 and TRBJ2-3; 15 positions agree with TRBD2. Trimming removed 3 bases from V and 4 bases from J; junction bases left unmatched: 12. Germline CDR1 is SGHRS and CDR2 is YFSETQ. The CDR3 runs 19 residues. The DNA for the CDR3 is TGCGCCAGCAGCTGGACCTGGACTAGCGGGGGGGCATTGTCAGATACGCAGTATTTT. Its translation is CASSWTWTSGGALSDTQYF.

This clone is a singleton in its sample. The chain carries TRBV28 and TRBJ1-2, with TRBD1 matching 12 bases. This CDR3 has 15 amino acids. The V segment lost 3 bases and the J segment 4 bases; nucleotides outside the gene matches: 3. Germline lookup yields CDR1 MDHEN and CDR2 SYDVKM. Here the CDR3 DNA reads TGTGCCAGCAGTTTCCCGGGACAGGGGGCCTATGGCTACACCTTC. Translated: CASSFPGQGAYGYTF.

This rearrangement joins TRBV18 to TRBJ2-7; 10 bases fit TRBD1. Losses at the gene ends were 6 bases for V and 5 bases for J; bases not matched to a gene: 10. Germline V lookup: CDR1 KGHSH, CDR2 LQKENI. CDR3 length equals 15 residues. DNA of the CDR3: TGTGCCAGCTCGCAATCGACAGGGGGCTTAGACGAGCAGTACTTC. Amino acid sequence: CASSQSTGGLDEQYF.

The V and J genes are TRBV5-1 and TRBJ2-7, with 10 bases aligning to TRBD2. The CDR3 totals 16 residues. Per germline, CDR1 SGHRS and CDR2 YFSETQ. Trimming at V came to 4 bases and at J to 0 bases, leaving 7 bases not matched to a gene. CDR3 region: CASSLTSGINSYEQYF. CDR3 DNA sequence: TGCGCCAGCAGCCTTACTAGCGGGATTAACTCCTACGAGCAGTACTTC.

This clone is a singleton in its sample. The chain is built from TRBV5-8 and TRBJ1-2, with D tentatively TRBD1 (5 bases). The CDR3 runs 13 residues. Trimming pared 5 bases from V and 5 bases from J, leaving 13 bases between. The germline gives CDR1 SGHTS, CDR2 YDEGEE. The CDR3 is CASSSDTFYGYTF. The CDR3, as DNA: TGTGCCAGCAGTTCGGACACCTTTTATGGCTACACCTTC.

This clone was detected once. This rearrangement joins TRBV28 to TRBJ1-2; D uncertain. This CDR3 is built from 13 residues. The germline V gene encodes CDR1 MDHEN and CDR2 SYDVKM. V lost 3 bases to trimming and J lost 5 bases, with 10 bases between them. CDR3 DNA sequence: TGTGCCAGCAGTTTCCATCTAGAATATGGCTACACCTTC. This codes for CASSFHLEYGYTF.

The chain links TRBV30 to TRBJ2-3, with a possible D match to TRBD2 (7 bases). V was clipped by 6 bases and J by 6 bases, with 19 bases between them. The CDR3 runs 14 residues. Germline V gene sequence: CDR1 GTSNPN, CDR2 SVGIG (reference sequence). The CDR3 coding sequence is TGTGCCTGTCTTGTTGCGGGGGCGGGGGATACGCAGTATTTT. The encoded protein is CACLVAGAGDTQYF.

This chain links TRBV6-1 with TRBJ2-7; 11 positions agree with TRBD1. Germline V gives CDR1 MNHNS, CDR2 SASEGT. The junction had 8 bases not matched to a gene; V was cut back by 4 bases and J by 3 bases. The CDR3 contains 16 residues. This CDR3 reads CASSAAEDRGLYEQYF. In DNA form, the CDR3 reads TGTGCCAGCAGTGCCGCGGAGGACAGGGGGCTCTACGAGCAGTACTTC.

This rearrangement joins TRBV5-1 to TRBJ2-1; D perhaps matches TRBD2 (6 bases). CDR3 length: 15 amino acids. Germline loops: CDR1 SGHRS, CDR2 YFSETQ. Trimming took off 1 base at V and 0 bases at J, with 8 bases between the two ends. The CDR3 region has the DNA TGCGCCAGCAGCTTGCCCGGGGGCTCCTACAATGAGCAGTTCTTC. Its protein is CASSLPGGSYNEQFF. Using reference TRBV5-1 and TRBJ2-1 for the parts outside the CDR3, the full variable domain is KAGVTQTPRYLIKTRGQQVTLSCSPISGHRSVSWYQQTPGQGLQFLFEYFSETQRNKGNFPGRFSGRQFSNSRSEMNVSTLELGDSALYLCASSLPGGSYNEQFFGPGTRLTVL.

In DNA, the CDR3 is TGTGCCAGCAATAGCGGGGTACTCCACGATACGCAGTATTTT. It codes for CASNSGVLHDTQYF. This rearrangement joins TRBV9 to TRBJ2-3; 8 bases align to TRBD2. The trim removed 6 bases at V and 6 bases at J, leaving 9 bases unmatched. CDR1 is SGDLS and CDR2 is YYNGEE in the germline V gene. This CDR3 comprises 14 residues.

V usage is TRBV28 and J usage is TRBJ2-1; D not certain. Germline V gene sequence: CDR1 MDHEN, CDR2 SYDVKM. Trimming removed 8 bases at V and 4 bases at J, with 9 bases between. The length of the CDR3 is 12 residues. The CDR3 DNA reads TGTGCCAGCCGTGACTTGTACAATGAGCAGTTCTTC. This codes for CASRDLYNEQFF.

The rearrangement links TRBV5-5 to TRBJ1-1, with D perhaps TRBD1 (5 bases). CDR1 is SGHKS, CDR2 YYEKEE, per germline (reference sequence). Trimming stripped 0 bases from V and 0 bases from J, with 6 bases between. This CDR3 region has 14 residues. The CDR3 here is CASSLGQMNTEAFF. The CDR3 region has the DNA TGTGCCAGCAGCTTGGGACAGATGAACACTGAAGCTTTCTTT.

This sequence joins TRBV2 and TRBJ2-6; 15 bases are a match to TRBD2. Germline V lookup: CDR1 SNHLY, CDR2 FYNNEI. The CDR3 is made up of 18 amino acids. Losses at the gene ends were 6 bases for V and 0 bases for J; bases not matched to a gene: 3. CDR3 sequence: CASSGTSGRHSGANVLTF. The CDR3 DNA reads as TGTGCCAGCAGCGGGACTAGCGGGAGGCACTCTGGGGCCAACGTCCTGACTTTC.